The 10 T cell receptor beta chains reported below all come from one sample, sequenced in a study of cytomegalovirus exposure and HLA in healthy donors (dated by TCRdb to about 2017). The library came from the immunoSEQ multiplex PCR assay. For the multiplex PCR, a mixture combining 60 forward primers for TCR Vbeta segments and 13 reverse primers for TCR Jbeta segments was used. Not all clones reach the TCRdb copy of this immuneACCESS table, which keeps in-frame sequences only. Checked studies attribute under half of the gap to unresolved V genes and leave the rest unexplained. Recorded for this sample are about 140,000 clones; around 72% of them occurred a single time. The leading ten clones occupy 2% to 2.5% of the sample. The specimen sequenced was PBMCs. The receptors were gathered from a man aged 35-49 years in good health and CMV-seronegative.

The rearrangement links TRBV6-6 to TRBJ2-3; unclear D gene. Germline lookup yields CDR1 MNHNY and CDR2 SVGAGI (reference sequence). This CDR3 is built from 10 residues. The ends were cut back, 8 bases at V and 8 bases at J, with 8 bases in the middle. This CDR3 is CASGLGTQYF. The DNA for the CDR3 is TGTGCCAGCGGGCTTGGTACGCAGTATTTT.

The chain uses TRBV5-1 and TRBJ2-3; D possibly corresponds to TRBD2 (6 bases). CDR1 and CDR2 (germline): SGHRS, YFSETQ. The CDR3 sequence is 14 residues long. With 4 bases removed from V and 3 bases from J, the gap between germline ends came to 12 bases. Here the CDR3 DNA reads TGCGCCAGCAGCCCGGGGACTGTAACAGATACGCAGTATTTT. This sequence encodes CASSPGTVTDTQYF.

CDR3 region: CASSYLRAGTGAETQYF. The CDR3 nucleotides read TGTGCCAGCAGCTACCTACGAGCCGGGACAGGGGCAGAGACCCAGTACTTC. The chain combines TRBV5-4 with TRBJ2-5; TRBD1 matches 10 bases. The CDR3 is 17 amino acids. Germline V gene data show CDR1 as SGHNT and CDR2 as YYREEE (reference sequence). The trim removed 3 bases at V and 4 bases at J, leaving 12 bases unmatched.

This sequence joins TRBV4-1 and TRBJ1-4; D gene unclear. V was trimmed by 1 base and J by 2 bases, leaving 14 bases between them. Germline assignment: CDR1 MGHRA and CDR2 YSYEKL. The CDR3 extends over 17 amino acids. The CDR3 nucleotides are TGCGCCAGCAGCCAAGTTGTCTCACGGGTGACTAATGAAAAACTGTTTTTT. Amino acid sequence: CASSQVVSRVTNEKLFF.

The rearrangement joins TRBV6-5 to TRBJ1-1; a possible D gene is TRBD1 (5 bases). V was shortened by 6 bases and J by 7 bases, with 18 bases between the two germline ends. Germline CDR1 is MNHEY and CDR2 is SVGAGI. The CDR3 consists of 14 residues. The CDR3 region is CASRSLGARHEAFF. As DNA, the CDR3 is TGTGCCAGCAGATCCCTAGGGGCCCGGCATGAAGCTTTCTTT.

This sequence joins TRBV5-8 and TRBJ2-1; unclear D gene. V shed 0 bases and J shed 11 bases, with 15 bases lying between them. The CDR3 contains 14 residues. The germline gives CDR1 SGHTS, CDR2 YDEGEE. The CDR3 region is CASSLGPTVSQQFF. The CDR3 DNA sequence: TGTGCCAGCAGCTTGGGCCCCACAGTGTCCCAGCAGTTCTTC.

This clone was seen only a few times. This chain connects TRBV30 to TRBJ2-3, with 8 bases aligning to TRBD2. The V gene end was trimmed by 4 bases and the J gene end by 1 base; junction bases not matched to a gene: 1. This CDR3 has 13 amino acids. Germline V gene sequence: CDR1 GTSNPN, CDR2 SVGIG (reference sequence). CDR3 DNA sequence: TGTGCCTGGATTAGCGGGGGCACAGATACGCAGTATTTT. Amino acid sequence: CAWISGGTDTQYF. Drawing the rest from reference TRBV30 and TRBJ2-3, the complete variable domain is SQTIHQWPATLVQPVGSPLSLECTVEGTSNPNLYWYRQAAGRGLQLLFYSVGIGQISSEVPQNLSASRPQDRQFILSSKKLLLSDSGFYLCAWISGGTDTQYFGPGTRLTVL.

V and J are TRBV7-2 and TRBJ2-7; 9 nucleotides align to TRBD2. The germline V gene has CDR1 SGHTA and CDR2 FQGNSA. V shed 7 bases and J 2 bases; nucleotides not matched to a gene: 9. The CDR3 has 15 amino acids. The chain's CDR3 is CASIQSSGVTYEQYF. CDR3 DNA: TGTGCCAGCATCCAGTCTAGCGGGGTTACCTACGAGCAGTACTTC.

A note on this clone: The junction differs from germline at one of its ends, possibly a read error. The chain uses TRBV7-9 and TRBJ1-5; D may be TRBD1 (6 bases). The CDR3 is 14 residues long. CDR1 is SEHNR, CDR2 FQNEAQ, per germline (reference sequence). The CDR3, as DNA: TGTGCCAGCAGCCCCAGGGGCCGCGATCAGCCCCAGAATTTT. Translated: CASSPRGRDQPQNF.

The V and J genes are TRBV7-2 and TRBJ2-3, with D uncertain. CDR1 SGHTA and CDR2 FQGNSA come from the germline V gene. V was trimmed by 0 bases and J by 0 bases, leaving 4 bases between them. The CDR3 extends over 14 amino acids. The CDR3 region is CASSLAPSTDTQYF. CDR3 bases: TGTGCCAGCAGCTTAGCCCCTAGCACAGATACGCAGTATTTT.